A selection of T cell receptor beta chains follows, all from one sample in a study of blood T cell repertoires in COVID-19. The method was immunoSEQ multiplex PCR; TCRdb's version includes in-frame clones alone and lacks a portion of them. The repertoire consists of 75,000 to 100,000 clones, with just under 90% occurring once and the leading ten covering roughly 14%. Source material: peripheral blood. The receptors here all came from a human donor in a cohort sampled during active COVID-19. Both conserved end residues are part of each CDR3. The D gene is left open where the match is weak. Where a row states a size, it is once, few, many or the class of an expanded clone; other rows omit it.

d_call	v_call	clone_size	j_call	cdr3_length	cdr3_aa	cdr3_nt
NA	TRBV10-2	once	TRBJ1-4	16	CASSESQGAVNEKLFF	TGCGCCAGCAGTGAGTCGCAGGGCGCGGTGAATGAAAAACTGTTTTTT
TRBD1	TRBV19	NA	TRBJ2-7	13	CASSPPDRAEQYF	TGTGCCAGTAGTCCCCCGGACAGGGCCGAGCAGTACTTC
TRBD2	TRBV19	once	TRBJ2-2	15	CASSPGLAGTGELFF	TGTGCCAGTAGTCCGGGACTAGCGGGAACCGGGGAGCTGTTTTTT
NA	TRBV19	NA	TRBJ2-1	17	CASSIAGGLSSYNEQFF	TGTGCCAGTAGTATAGCGGGGGGCCTCAGCTCCTACAATGAGCAGTTCTTC
TRBD1	TRBV2	once	TRBJ1-1	16	CASSEYRDRMNTEAFF	TGTGCCAGCAGTGAGTACCGGGACAGGATGAACACTGAAGCTTTCTTT
TRBD2	TRBV6-4	NA	TRBJ2-3	16	CASSALTSGSTDTQYF	TGTGCCAGCAGTGCTCTGACTAGCGGGAGCACAGATACGCAGTATTTT
NA	TRBV19	NA	TRBJ2-7	16	CASSIGLATVSYEQYF	TGTGCCAGTAGTATAGGGCTGGCTACAGTTTCCTACGAGCAGTACTTC
NA	TRBV6-2/TRBV6-3	NA	TRBJ1-2	13	CASSYTRFGGYTF	TGTGCCAGCAGTTATACCAGGTTCGGCGGCTACACCTTC
TRBD1	TRBV24-1	NA	TRBJ1-2	13	CATSPGQGSGYTF	TGTGCCACCAGCCCGGGACAGGGGAGTGGCTACACCTTC
TRBD1	TRBV7-9	NA	TRBJ2-5	16	CASSSTSGTGGETQYF	TGTGCCAGCAGCTCGACCTCCGGGACAGGGGGGGAGACCCAGTACTTC
TRBD1	TRBV5-1	NA	TRBJ1-1	16	CASSLIQGGMNTEAFF	TGCGCCAGCAGCTTGATACAGGGGGGGATGAACACTGAAGCTTTCTTT
TRBD1	TRBV19	few	TRBJ1-6	14	CASSIGTGDSPLHF	TGTGCCAGTAGTATAGGGACAGGGGACTCACCCCTCCACTTT
TRBD1	TRBV25-1	NA	TRBJ2-5	13	CASSEGQSWTQYF	TGTGCCAGCAGTGAGGGACAGTCATGGACCCAGTACTTC
TRBD1	TRBV27	NA	TRBJ1-6	15	CASSLGTGGVSPLHF	TGTGCCAGCAGTTTAGGGACAGGGGGCGTTTCACCCCTCCACTTT
NA	TRBV6-2/TRBV6-3	NA	TRBJ1-3	16	CASSRTGTNSGNTIYF	TGTGCCAGCAGCCGAACCGGGACAAACTCTGGAAACACCATATATTTT
NA	TRBV4-1	NA	TRBJ1-4	17	CASSQDLGGAGGEKLFF	TGCGCCAGCAGCCAAGATCTTGGGGGCGCGGGAGGTGAAAAACTGTTTTTT
TRBD2	TRBV18	NA	TRBJ2-5	17	CASSPLGAGDRGETQYF	TGTGCCAGCTCACCACTCGGAGCGGGAGACCGGGGAGAGACCCAGTACTTC
NA	TRBV18	NA	TRBJ1-3	15	CASSSLGEAGNTIYF	TGTGCCAGCTCATCCTTAGGGGAGGCTGGAAACACCATATATTTT
NA	TRBV2	NA	TRBJ1-5	13	CASTKGVGQPQHF	TGTGCCAGCACGAAGGGGGTGGGTCAGCCCCAGCATTTT
NA	TRBV6-5	NA	TRBJ1-1	11	CATFKDSEAFF	TGTGCCACTTTTAAGGACTCTGAAGCTTTCTTT
TRBD2	TRBV5-8	NA	TRBJ2-5	17	CASSLGTSGRNQETQYF	TGTGCCAGCAGCTTGGGGACTAGCGGGAGGAACCAAGAGACCCAGTACTTC
TRBD1	TRBV11-2	once	TRBJ2-5	18	CASSLEGPFGTGDRDQYF	TGTGCCAGCAGCTTAGAGGGTCCGTTCGGGACAGGTGATCGGGACCAGTACTTC
NA	TRBV4-1	NA	TRBJ2-2	15	CASSPTPGNTGELFF	TGCGCCAGCAGTCCGACACCTGGGAACACCGGGGAGCTGTTTTTT
NA	TRBV6-2/TRBV6-3	NA	TRBJ2-5	15	CASSYPDTPQETQYF	TGTGCCAGCAGTTACCCCGACACACCGCAAGAGACCCAGTACTTC
NA	TRBV7-6	NA	TRBJ2-5	15	CASSPVGGGQETQYF	TGTGCCAGCAGCCCAGTCGGGGGTGGGCAAGAGACCCAGTACTTC
TRBD2	TRBV18	NA	TRBJ2-7	16	CASSSGLALSSYEQYF	TGTGCCAGCTCATCAGGACTAGCCTTGAGCTCCTACGAGCAGTACTTC
TRBD1	TRBV2	NA	TRBJ1-6	13	CASRDRVISPLHF	TGTGCCAGCAGGGACAGGGTGATTTCACCCCTCCACTTT